What follows are 22 T cell receptor beta chains derived from one specimen sequenced in a study of shared clonotypes between healthy human individuals. Method: immunoSEQ multiplex PCR; TCRdb's copy keeps in-frame clones and lacks some. The table shows millions of clones, with 85% to 95% occurring only once. Naive CD8 cells lacked CD45RO and underwent positive selection for CCR7, leaving out terminally differentiated effector memory CD45RA+ cells. What was sequenced was naive CD8+ T cells sorted from blood. All receptors derive from a man aged 18 to 30 in good health.

The gene calls are TRBV4-3 and TRBJ2-7; 8 bases are a match to TRBD2. J gave up 1 base and V 1 base, and 6 bases lay outside the gene matches. The CDR3 extends over 16 amino acids. Germline CDR1 and CDR2: LGHNA and YSLEER. CDR3 region: CASSQGPGLGSYEQYF. The CDR3 DNA follows: TGCGCCAGCAGCCAAGGCCCGGGACTAGGTTCCTACGAGCAGTACTTC.

The chain uses TRBV14 and TRBJ2-7; 7 bases fit TRBD2. The CDR3 spans 13 residues. Trimming at V came to 5 bases and at J to 6 bases, leaving 7 bases not matched to a gene. Germline lookup yields CDR1 SGHDN and CDR2 FVKESK. For the CDR3, the DNA is TGTGCCAGCAGCTATCGACTAGCATCCGAGCAGTACTTC. This encodes CASSYRLASEQYF.

The V gene is TRBV7-2, the J gene TRBJ2-2; D is unresolved. Trimming took 3 bases from V and 9 from J, leaving 17 bases between them. CDR1 and CDR2 from the germline V gene are SGHTA and FQGNSA. The CDR3 contains 15 residues. The CDR3 is CASSFSETPPRELFF. For the CDR3, the DNA is TGTGCCAGCAGCTTCTCGGAAACCCCCCCGCGGGAGCTGTTTTTT.

This clone was recorded only once. Other DNA sequences in this sample translate to the same CDR3. The chain couples TRBV15 to TRBJ2-7; perhaps TRBD1 as D (6 bases). Germline assignment: CDR1 LNHNV and CDR2 YYDKDF (reference sequence). The CDR3 spans 14 residues. The germline V and J ends were trimmed by 5 bases and 1 base, with 12 bases remaining between them. The CDR3 DNA sequence: TGTGCCACCAGCGGTGGAACAGGGTCCTACGAGCAGTACTTC. Translation: CATSGGTGSYEQYF.

V usage is TRBV9 and J usage is TRBJ1-3, with D uncertain. Germline assignment: CDR1 SGDLS and CDR2 YYNGEE. V was pared by 3 bases and J by 0 bases, with 13 bases between. The CDR3 loop spans 16 amino acids. CDR3 in DNA: TGTGCCAGCAGCGCGGCTCTCTCGGCCTCTGGAAACACCATATATTTT. It specifies CASSAALSASGNTIYF.

The chain joins TRBV7-2 to TRBJ2-7; 8 bases line up with TRBD2. Trimming at V came to 3 bases and at J to 3 bases, leaving 4 bases not matched to a gene. The CDR3 consists of 14 residues. Germline V gives CDR1 SGHTA, CDR2 FQGNSA. As DNA, the CDR3 is TGTGCCAGCAGCTTTAGCGGGAATATCTACGAGCAGTACTTC. This sequence encodes CASSFSGNIYEQYF. The full variable domain, in which reference TRBV7-2 and TRBJ2-7 provide the parts outside the CDR3, is GAGVSQSPSNKVTEKGKDVELRCDPISGHTALYWYRQSLGQGLEFLIYFQGNSAPDKSGLPSDRFSAERTGGSVSTLTIQRTQQEDSAVYLCASSFSGNIYEQYFGPGTRLTVT.

This clone showed up just once. The gene calls are TRBV6-1 and TRBJ2-7; possibly TRBD1 for D (5 bases). CDR1 and CDR2 from the germline V gene are MNHNS and SASEGT. The CDR3 contains 15 residues. Trimming stripped 5 bases from V and 2 bases from J, with 16 bases between. CDR3 in DNA: TGTGCCAGCAGTCTGGGCCTCTCAGGGACCTACGAGCAGTACTTC. It is translated as CASSLGLSGTYEQYF.

This clone was detected only once. The V call is TRBV6-1, the J call TRBJ1-1; no firm D call. CDR3 length equals 15 residues. Trimming took 2 bases from V and 0 from J, leaving 10 bases between them. From germline, CDR1 is MNHNS and CDR2 SASEGT. The CDR3 DNA reads TGTGCCAGCAGTGAACGCTTTGGGATGAACACTGAAGCTTTCTTT. Translating it yields CASSERFGMNTEAFF.

The chain is built from TRBV27 and TRBJ2-3, with 8 bases fitting TRBD1. Unmatched junction bases numbered 8, after V lost 5 bases and J lost 1 base. In germline, CDR1 is MNHEY, CDR2 SMNVEV (reference sequence). CDR3 length: 16 amino acids. In nucleotides, the CDR3 is TGTGCCAGCAGTCAACAGGGGGTTTCGGGCACAGATACGCAGTATTTT. Translation gives CASSQQGVSGTDTQYF.

This chain uses TRBV30 with TRBJ2-3; D gene ambiguous. This CDR3 comprises 12 residues. The germline gives CDR1 GTSNPN, CDR2 SVGIG (reference sequence). V lost 2 bases and J 6 bases, leaving 9 bases between the germline ends. The CDR3 DNA reads as TGTGCCTGGAGTCCACAGAGCGATACGCAGTATTTT. It specifies CAWSPQSDTQYF.

The V gene is TRBV6-5, the J gene TRBJ2-7; TRBD1 aligns across 7 bases. This CDR3 contains 13 residues. V gave up 10 bases and J gave up 0 bases; unmatched junction bases: 6. Looked up from germline, CDR1 is MNHEY and CDR2 is SVGAGI. CDR3 amino acids: CATQDRHSYEQYF. CDR3 nucleotide sequence: TGTGCCACCCAGGACAGGCACTCCTACGAGCAGTACTTC.

J is TRBJ1-2 and V is TRBV9, with D hard to call. Deletions cut 3 bases from V and 2 bases from J, with 14 bases between. In germline, CDR1 is SGDLS, CDR2 YYNGEE. The CDR3 totals 15 residues. The CDR3 protein is CASSGGSDTNYGYTF. The CDR3, as DNA: TGTGCCAGCAGCGGAGGGAGTGATACGAACTATGGCTACACCTTC. Together with reference TRBV9 and TRBJ1-2, the CDR3 gives the full variable domain: DSGVTQTPKHLITATGQRVTLRCSPRSGDLSVYWYQQSLDQGLQFLIQYYNGEERAKGNILERFSAQQFPDLHSELNLSSLELGDSALYFCASSGGSDTNYGYTFGSGTRLTVV.

Worth noting for this clone: Relative to the germline gene, one junction end is altered; a read error may explain this. This chain connects TRBV29-1 to TRBJ2-3; D ambiguous. This CDR3 has 12 amino acids. Germline CDR1 reads SQVTM; CDR2 reads ANQGSEA. This CDR3 reads CSVDPSIDTQYF. The CDR3 DNA reads as TGCAGCGTTGATCCCAGCATAGATACGCAGTATTTT.

The chain links TRBV4-3 to TRBJ2-2; D gene uncertain. The CDR3 is 15 amino acids. V shed 0 bases and J shed 6 bases, with 11 bases lying between them. Germline values: CDR1 LGHNA, CDR2 YSLEER. CDR3 loop: CASSQDHQYAGELFF. The CDR3 DNA reads TGCGCCAGCAGCCAAGATCATCAGTACGCCGGGGAGCTGTTTTTT.

A few counts support this clone. Other DNA sequences in this sample translate to the same CDR3. The chain joins TRBV10-1 to TRBJ2-7; D tentatively reads TRBD1 or TRBD2 (5 bases each). V lost 0 bases and J 2 bases, leaving 8 bases between the germline ends. The CDR3 is 14 amino acids. The germline CDR1 and CDR2 sequences are WNHNN and SYGVQD (reference sequence). The chain's CDR3 is CASSESRGPYEQYF. CDR3 bases: TGCGCCAGCAGTGAGTCGAGGGGCCCCTACGAGCAGTACTTC.

This clone was recorded only once. The chain uses TRBV6-5 and TRBJ2-7; 10 positions match TRBD2. This CDR3 contains 15 residues. The ends lost 5 bases at V and 3 bases at J; junction bases unmatched: 7. The V gene's germline CDR1 is MNHEY and CDR2 SVGAGI. The CDR3 region is CASSKPLAGVYEQYF. The CDR3 region has the DNA TGTGCCAGCAGTAAACCTCTAGCGGGGGTCTACGAGCAGTACTTC.

To note about this clone: The same CDR3 can be traced to other DNA sequences in this sample. The rearrangement links TRBV19 to TRBJ2-7; tentatively, D is TRBD1 (6 bases). CDR1 is LNHDA, CDR2 SQIVND, per germline (reference sequence). The CDR3 extends over 13 amino acids. Trimming left V 5 bases short and J 2 bases short, with 10 bases between. CDR3 DNA sequence: TGTGCCAGTAGTCCGGGACACACCTACGAGCAGTACTTC. The encoded protein is CASSPGHTYEQYF.

The chain couples TRBV5-4 to TRBJ1-3, with 7 nucleotides matching TRBD1. Germline-derived CDR1 and CDR2 are SGHNT and YYREEE (reference sequence). The trim removed 2 bases at V and 4 bases at J, leaving 6 bases unmatched. CDR3 length equals 15 residues. CDR3: CASSFQGGEGNTIYF. CDR3 DNA: TGTGCCAGCAGCTTTCAGGGGGGGGAAGGAAACACCATATATTTT.

The count of this clone is one. This chain joins TRBV7-6 and TRBJ2-5; no definite D call. The germline V gene has CDR1 SGHVS and CDR2 FNYEAQ. V lost 5 bases, J lost 3 bases, and 10 bases lay in between. The CDR3 extends over 13 amino acids. The CDR3 spells CASSPRVEETQYF. The CDR3 DNA reads as TGTGCCAGCAGCCCCCGGGTTGAAGAGACCCAGTACTTC. Using reference TRBV7-6 and TRBJ2-5 for the parts outside the CDR3, the full variable domain is GAGVSQSPRYKVTKRGQDVALRCDPISGHVSLYWYRQALGQGPEFLTYFNYEAQQDKSGLPNDRFSAERPEGSISTLTIQRTEQRDSAMYRCASSPRVEETQYFGPGTRLLVL.

J is TRBJ2-3 and V is TRBV4-1; perhaps TRBD1 as D (6 bases). Looked up from germline, CDR1 is MGHRA and CDR2 is YSYEKL. The CDR3 length is 16 residues. V dropped 2 bases and J dropped 3 bases, with 15 bases sitting between them. The CDR3 coding sequence is TGCGCCAGCAGCCAAACCAGTACAGGGTGGACAGATACGCAGTATTTT. It is translated as CASSQTSTGWTDTQYF.

This chain uses TRBV6-6 with TRBJ1-5; D ambiguous. With 0 bases removed from V and 4 bases from J, the gap between germline ends came to 10 bases. This CDR3 is built from 15 residues. Germline-derived CDR1 and CDR2 are MNHNY and SVGAGI (reference sequence). CDR3 region: CASSYSNLRNQPQHF. In DNA form, the CDR3 reads TGTGCCAGCAGTTACTCGAATCTGCGGAATCAGCCCCAGCATTTT.

CDR3 in amino acids: CASSYGTGFSYEQYF. CDR3 sequence (DNA): TGTGCCAGCAGCTACGGGACAGGGTTCTCCTACGAGCAGTACTTC. J is TRBJ2-7 and V is TRBV13; 9 positions agree with TRBD1. Germline CDR1 is PRHDT and CDR2 is FYEKMQ (reference sequence). Trimming cost V 4 bases and J 0 bases; bases outside gene matches: 4. The CDR3 sequence is 15 residues long.